The next 17 T cell receptor beta chains were all read from a single sample in a study of blood T cell repertoires in COVID-19. This table comes from immunoSEQ multiplex PCR, and its TCRdb copy is limited to in-frame clones, with some not included. The sample includes about 300,000 clones, roughly 80% of them seen just once. Sequenced sample: peripheral blood. These receptors originate from a human donor with COVID-19, enrolled during active disease. The donor label of this sample is uncertain.

The rearrangement links TRBV27 to TRBJ2-1, with unresolved D. The ends were cut back, 4 bases at V and 3 bases at J, with 4 bases in the middle. Germline V gene sequence: CDR1 MNHEY, CDR2 SMNVEV (reference sequence). The CDR3 contains 12 residues. CDR3 DNA: TGTGCCAGCAGTTCCCTCTACAATGAGCAGTTCTTC. Its translation is CASSSLYNEQFF.

This chain links TRBV7-3 with TRBJ2-1, with TRBD2 identical over 10 bases. The trim removed 4 bases at V and 10 bases at J, leaving 7 bases unmatched. The CDR3 contains 14 residues. Germline CDR1 is SGHTA and CDR2 is FQGTGA. The CDR3 DNA reads as TGTGCCAGCAGCTGGGGAGCGGGAGGGGGAGAGCAGTTCTTC. It is translated as CASSWGAGGGEQFF.

V is TRBV6-5 and J is TRBJ2-1; perhaps TRBD2 as D (6 bases). CDR1 and CDR2 from the germline V gene are MNHEY and SVGAGI. The CDR3 spans 14 residues. Trimming pared 5 bases from V and 7 bases from J, leaving 15 bases between. The DNA of the CDR3 is TGTGCCAGCAGTCAACTGGAGGGTGTAAATGAGCAGTTCTTC. It is translated as CASSQLEGVNEQFF.

The V call is TRBV18, the J call TRBJ1-2, with 9 bases aligning to TRBD1. Unmatched junction bases numbered 12, after V lost 2 bases and J lost 5 bases. Germline CDR1 is KGHSH and CDR2 is LQKENI. This CDR3 spans 17 amino acids. The chain's CDR3 is CASSPSAQGAARYGYTF. CDR3 in DNA: TGTGCCAGCTCACCATCGGCACAGGGGGCGGCTAGGTATGGCTACACCTTC. Drawing the rest from reference TRBV18 and TRBJ1-2, the complete variable domain is NAGVMQNPRHLVRRRGQEARLRCSPMKGHSHVYWYRQLPEEGLKFMVYLQKENIIDESGMPKERFSAEFPKEGPSILRIQQVVRGDSAAYFCASSPSAQGAARYGYTFGSGTRLTVV.

The chain recombines TRBV19 with TRBJ1-5, with TRBD1 as a possible D gene (6 bases). Per germline, CDR1 LNHDA and CDR2 SQIVND (reference sequence). The CDR3 is 14 residues long. The V and J ends lost 5 bases and 5 bases respectively, with 13 bases between them. In nucleotides, the CDR3 is TGTGCCAGTAGTGTCGACAGGACCCATCAGCCCCAGCATTTT. It is translated as CASSVDRTHQPQHF.

This chain connects TRBV19 to TRBJ2-3, with TRBD2 matching over 12 bases. CDR3 length equals 15 residues. Germline V gene lookup returns CDR1 LNHDA and CDR2 SQIVND (reference sequence). The J segment lost 3 bases and the V segment lost 6 bases, leaving 4 bases of the junction unmatched. DNA for the CDR3: TGTGCCAGTAGCTGGACTAGCGGGATTACAGATACGCAGTATTTT. This encodes CASSWTSGITDTQYF.

The chain employs TRBV24-1 and TRBJ2-2; 7 bases map to TRBD1. In germline, CDR1 is KGHDR, CDR2 SFDVKD. After removal of 4 bases from V and 5 bases from J, the junction contained 18 bases not matched to a gene. The CDR3 sequence is 19 residues long. The CDR3 DNA reads as TGTGCCACCAGTGAAGGAACCTCATGGACAGGACAAAATACCGGGGAGCTGTTTTTT. This sequence encodes CATSEGTSWTGQNTGELFF.

The chain has TRBV19 and TRBJ2-1, with 8 bases lining up with TRBD1. The CDR3 totals 15 residues. With 6 bases clipped from V and 7 bases from J, the junction kept 11 bases outside the gene matches. CDR1 is LNHDA and CDR2 is SQIVND in the germline V gene (reference sequence). Here the CDR3 reads CASSLQGARDNEQFF. CDR3 nucleotide sequence: TGTGCCAGTAGCCTTCAGGGGGCCCGGGATAATGAGCAGTTCTTC.

The chain recombines TRBV29-1 with TRBJ2-7; perhaps TRBD2 as D (5 bases). With 3 bases removed from V and 3 bases from J, the gap between germline ends came to 12 bases. CDR1 and CDR2 from the germline V gene are SQVTM and ANQGSEA. This CDR3 is built from 13 residues. CDR3 residues: CSVEVTGVYEQYF. CDR3 DNA sequence: TGCAGCGTTGAGGTAACCGGGGTCTACGAGCAGTACTTC.

The V call is TRBV5-4, the J call TRBJ2-7; 9 nucleotides line up with TRBD2. The CDR3 has 16 residues. Trimming removed 4 bases from V and 6 bases from J; junction bases left unmatched: 14. Germline V gene sequence: CDR1 SGHNT, CDR2 YYREEE (reference sequence). CDR3 protein: CASSRGVGGRAAEQYF. In DNA, the CDR3 is TGTGCCAGCAGCCGTGGGGTCGGCGGGAGGGCCGCCGAGCAGTACTTC. The full variable domain, in which reference TRBV5-4 and TRBJ2-7 provide the parts outside the CDR3, is ETGVTQSPTHLIKTRGQQVTLRCSSQSGHNTVSWYQQALGQGPQFIFQYYREEENGRGNFPPRFSGLQFPNYSSELNVNALELDDSALYLCASSRGVGGRAAEQYFGPGTRLTVT.

The V and J genes are TRBV4-2 and TRBJ1-6; 10 bases agree with TRBD1. There are 15 residues in the CDR3. V gave up 3 bases and J gave up 7 bases; unmatched junction bases: 3. Germline V gene lookup returns CDR1 LGHNA and CDR2 YNFKEQ. CDR3 in DNA: TGTGCCAGCAGCCACCCGGGACAGGGGAATTCACCCCTCCACTTT. Translated, it gives CASSHPGQGNSPLHF.

Only a few counts were recorded for this clone. The chain carries TRBV15 and TRBJ1-1, with 7 bases matching TRBD1. The CDR3 sequence is 15 residues long. V shed 0 bases and J 4 bases; nucleotides not matched to a gene: 5. Per germline, CDR1 LNHNV and CDR2 YYDKDF (reference sequence). This CDR3 is CATSRDKTGLTEAFF. The CDR3 region has the DNA TGTGCCACCAGCAGAGATAAGACAGGGCTCACTGAAGCTTTCTTT. Full variable domain (rest looked up from reference TRBV15 and TRBJ1-1): DAMVIQNPRYQVTQFGKPVTLSCSQTLNHNVMYWYQQKSSQAPKLLFHYYDKDFNNEADTPDNFQSRRPNTSFCFLDIRSPGLGDTAMYLCATSRDKTGLTEAFFGQGTRLTVV.

The rearrangement joins TRBV7-8 to TRBJ1-2, with TRBD1 as a possible D gene (5 bases). V dropped 5 bases and J dropped 8 bases, with 15 bases sitting between them. CDR1 and CDR2 from the germline V gene are SGHVS and FQNEAQ. The CDR3 runs to 13 residues. The DNA for the CDR3 is TGTGCCAGCAGCCTCAACTCAGGGTCGGGCTACACCTTC. Its translation is CASSLNSGSGYTF.

The chain employs TRBV27 and TRBJ1-1; D not certain. Germline V gene sequence: CDR1 MNHEY, CDR2 SMNVEV (reference sequence). V was trimmed by 3 bases and J by 7 bases, leaving 6 bases between them. This CDR3 region has 11 residues. CDR3 nucleotides: TGTGCCAGCAGTTTCGGTCTTGAAGCTTTCTTT. Translating gives CASSFGLEAFF.

This clone was found once. The chain recombines TRBV6-2 or TRBV6-3 with TRBJ2-2; TRBD1 is a possible D gene (5 bases). Trimming left V 5 bases short and J 3 bases short, with 16 bases between. Germline V gene lookup returns CDR1 MNHEY and CDR2 SVGEGT. The CDR3 contains 16 residues. In DNA, the CDR3 is TGTGCCAGCAGTGACCATCTAAGGGGCGACACCGGGGAGCTGTTTTTT. Translating gives CASSDHLRGDTGELFF.

The sample holds one count of this clone. The chain has TRBV18 and TRBJ1-2; tentatively, D is TRBD1 (5 bases). CDR3 length equals 17 residues. Germline lookup yields CDR1 KGHSH and CDR2 LQKENI. V lost 2 bases and J lost 0, with 16 bases in between. The CDR3 sequence: CASSPTGRQISNYGYTF. CDR3 nucleotide sequence: TGTGCCAGCTCACCAACAGGCCGCCAGATCTCTAACTATGGCTACACCTTC. Combining the CDR3 with reference TRBV18 and TRBJ1-2 gives the whole variable domain NAGVMQNPRHLVRRRGQEARLRCSPMKGHSHVYWYRQLPEEGLKFMVYLQKENIIDESGMPKERFSAEFPKEGPSILRIQQVVRGDSAAYFCASSPTGRQISNYGYTFGSGTRLTVV.

This clone was counted once. This chain connects TRBV9 to TRBJ2-7; 10 bases agree with TRBD2. V lost 3 bases to trimming and J lost 7 bases; unmatched junction nucleotides: 10. The CDR3 covers 15 residues. CDR1 SGDLS and CDR2 YYNGEE come from the germline V gene. The CDR3 region is CASSGDLAGVEEQYF. The CDR3 DNA is TGTGCCAGCAGCGGAGATCTAGCGGGAGTGGAGGAGCAGTACTTC.